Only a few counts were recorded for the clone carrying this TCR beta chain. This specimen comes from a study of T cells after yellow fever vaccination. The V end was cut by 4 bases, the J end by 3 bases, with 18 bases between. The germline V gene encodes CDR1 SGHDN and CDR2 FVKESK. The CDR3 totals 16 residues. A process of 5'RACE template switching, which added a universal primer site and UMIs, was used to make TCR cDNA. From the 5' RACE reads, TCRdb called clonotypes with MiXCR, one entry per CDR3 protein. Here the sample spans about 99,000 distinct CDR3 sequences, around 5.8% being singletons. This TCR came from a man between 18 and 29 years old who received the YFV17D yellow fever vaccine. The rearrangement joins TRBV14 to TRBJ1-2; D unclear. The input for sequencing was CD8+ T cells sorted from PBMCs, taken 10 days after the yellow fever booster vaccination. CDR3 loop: CASSPALGWSHYGYTF. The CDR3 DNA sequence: TGTGCCAGCAGCCCCGCGCTGGGCTGGAGTCACTATGGCTACACCTTC.